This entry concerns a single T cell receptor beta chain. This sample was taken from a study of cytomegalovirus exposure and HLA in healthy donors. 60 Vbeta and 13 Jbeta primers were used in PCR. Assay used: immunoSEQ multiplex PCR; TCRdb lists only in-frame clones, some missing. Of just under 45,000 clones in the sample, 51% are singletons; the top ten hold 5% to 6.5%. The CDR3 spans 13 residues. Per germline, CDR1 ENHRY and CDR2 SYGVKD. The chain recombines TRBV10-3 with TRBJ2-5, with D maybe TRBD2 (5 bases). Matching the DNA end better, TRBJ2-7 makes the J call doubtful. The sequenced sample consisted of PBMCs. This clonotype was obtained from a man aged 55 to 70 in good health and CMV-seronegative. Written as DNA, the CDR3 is TGTGCCATCCCACGGACTGTCTCCTACGAGCAGTACTTC. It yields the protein CAIPRTVSYEQYF.